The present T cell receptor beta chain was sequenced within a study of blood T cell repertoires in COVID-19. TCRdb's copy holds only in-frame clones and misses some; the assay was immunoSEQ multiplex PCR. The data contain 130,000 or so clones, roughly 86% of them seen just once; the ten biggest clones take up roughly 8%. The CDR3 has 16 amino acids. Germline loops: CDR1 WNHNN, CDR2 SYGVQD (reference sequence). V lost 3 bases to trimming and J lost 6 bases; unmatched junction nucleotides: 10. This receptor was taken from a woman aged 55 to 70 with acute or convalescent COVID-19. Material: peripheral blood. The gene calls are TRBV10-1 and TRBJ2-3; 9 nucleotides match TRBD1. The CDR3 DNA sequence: TGCGCCAGCAGTGAAACGGGACAGGGAATTTGGGATACGCAGTATTTT. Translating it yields CASSETGQGIWDTQYF.